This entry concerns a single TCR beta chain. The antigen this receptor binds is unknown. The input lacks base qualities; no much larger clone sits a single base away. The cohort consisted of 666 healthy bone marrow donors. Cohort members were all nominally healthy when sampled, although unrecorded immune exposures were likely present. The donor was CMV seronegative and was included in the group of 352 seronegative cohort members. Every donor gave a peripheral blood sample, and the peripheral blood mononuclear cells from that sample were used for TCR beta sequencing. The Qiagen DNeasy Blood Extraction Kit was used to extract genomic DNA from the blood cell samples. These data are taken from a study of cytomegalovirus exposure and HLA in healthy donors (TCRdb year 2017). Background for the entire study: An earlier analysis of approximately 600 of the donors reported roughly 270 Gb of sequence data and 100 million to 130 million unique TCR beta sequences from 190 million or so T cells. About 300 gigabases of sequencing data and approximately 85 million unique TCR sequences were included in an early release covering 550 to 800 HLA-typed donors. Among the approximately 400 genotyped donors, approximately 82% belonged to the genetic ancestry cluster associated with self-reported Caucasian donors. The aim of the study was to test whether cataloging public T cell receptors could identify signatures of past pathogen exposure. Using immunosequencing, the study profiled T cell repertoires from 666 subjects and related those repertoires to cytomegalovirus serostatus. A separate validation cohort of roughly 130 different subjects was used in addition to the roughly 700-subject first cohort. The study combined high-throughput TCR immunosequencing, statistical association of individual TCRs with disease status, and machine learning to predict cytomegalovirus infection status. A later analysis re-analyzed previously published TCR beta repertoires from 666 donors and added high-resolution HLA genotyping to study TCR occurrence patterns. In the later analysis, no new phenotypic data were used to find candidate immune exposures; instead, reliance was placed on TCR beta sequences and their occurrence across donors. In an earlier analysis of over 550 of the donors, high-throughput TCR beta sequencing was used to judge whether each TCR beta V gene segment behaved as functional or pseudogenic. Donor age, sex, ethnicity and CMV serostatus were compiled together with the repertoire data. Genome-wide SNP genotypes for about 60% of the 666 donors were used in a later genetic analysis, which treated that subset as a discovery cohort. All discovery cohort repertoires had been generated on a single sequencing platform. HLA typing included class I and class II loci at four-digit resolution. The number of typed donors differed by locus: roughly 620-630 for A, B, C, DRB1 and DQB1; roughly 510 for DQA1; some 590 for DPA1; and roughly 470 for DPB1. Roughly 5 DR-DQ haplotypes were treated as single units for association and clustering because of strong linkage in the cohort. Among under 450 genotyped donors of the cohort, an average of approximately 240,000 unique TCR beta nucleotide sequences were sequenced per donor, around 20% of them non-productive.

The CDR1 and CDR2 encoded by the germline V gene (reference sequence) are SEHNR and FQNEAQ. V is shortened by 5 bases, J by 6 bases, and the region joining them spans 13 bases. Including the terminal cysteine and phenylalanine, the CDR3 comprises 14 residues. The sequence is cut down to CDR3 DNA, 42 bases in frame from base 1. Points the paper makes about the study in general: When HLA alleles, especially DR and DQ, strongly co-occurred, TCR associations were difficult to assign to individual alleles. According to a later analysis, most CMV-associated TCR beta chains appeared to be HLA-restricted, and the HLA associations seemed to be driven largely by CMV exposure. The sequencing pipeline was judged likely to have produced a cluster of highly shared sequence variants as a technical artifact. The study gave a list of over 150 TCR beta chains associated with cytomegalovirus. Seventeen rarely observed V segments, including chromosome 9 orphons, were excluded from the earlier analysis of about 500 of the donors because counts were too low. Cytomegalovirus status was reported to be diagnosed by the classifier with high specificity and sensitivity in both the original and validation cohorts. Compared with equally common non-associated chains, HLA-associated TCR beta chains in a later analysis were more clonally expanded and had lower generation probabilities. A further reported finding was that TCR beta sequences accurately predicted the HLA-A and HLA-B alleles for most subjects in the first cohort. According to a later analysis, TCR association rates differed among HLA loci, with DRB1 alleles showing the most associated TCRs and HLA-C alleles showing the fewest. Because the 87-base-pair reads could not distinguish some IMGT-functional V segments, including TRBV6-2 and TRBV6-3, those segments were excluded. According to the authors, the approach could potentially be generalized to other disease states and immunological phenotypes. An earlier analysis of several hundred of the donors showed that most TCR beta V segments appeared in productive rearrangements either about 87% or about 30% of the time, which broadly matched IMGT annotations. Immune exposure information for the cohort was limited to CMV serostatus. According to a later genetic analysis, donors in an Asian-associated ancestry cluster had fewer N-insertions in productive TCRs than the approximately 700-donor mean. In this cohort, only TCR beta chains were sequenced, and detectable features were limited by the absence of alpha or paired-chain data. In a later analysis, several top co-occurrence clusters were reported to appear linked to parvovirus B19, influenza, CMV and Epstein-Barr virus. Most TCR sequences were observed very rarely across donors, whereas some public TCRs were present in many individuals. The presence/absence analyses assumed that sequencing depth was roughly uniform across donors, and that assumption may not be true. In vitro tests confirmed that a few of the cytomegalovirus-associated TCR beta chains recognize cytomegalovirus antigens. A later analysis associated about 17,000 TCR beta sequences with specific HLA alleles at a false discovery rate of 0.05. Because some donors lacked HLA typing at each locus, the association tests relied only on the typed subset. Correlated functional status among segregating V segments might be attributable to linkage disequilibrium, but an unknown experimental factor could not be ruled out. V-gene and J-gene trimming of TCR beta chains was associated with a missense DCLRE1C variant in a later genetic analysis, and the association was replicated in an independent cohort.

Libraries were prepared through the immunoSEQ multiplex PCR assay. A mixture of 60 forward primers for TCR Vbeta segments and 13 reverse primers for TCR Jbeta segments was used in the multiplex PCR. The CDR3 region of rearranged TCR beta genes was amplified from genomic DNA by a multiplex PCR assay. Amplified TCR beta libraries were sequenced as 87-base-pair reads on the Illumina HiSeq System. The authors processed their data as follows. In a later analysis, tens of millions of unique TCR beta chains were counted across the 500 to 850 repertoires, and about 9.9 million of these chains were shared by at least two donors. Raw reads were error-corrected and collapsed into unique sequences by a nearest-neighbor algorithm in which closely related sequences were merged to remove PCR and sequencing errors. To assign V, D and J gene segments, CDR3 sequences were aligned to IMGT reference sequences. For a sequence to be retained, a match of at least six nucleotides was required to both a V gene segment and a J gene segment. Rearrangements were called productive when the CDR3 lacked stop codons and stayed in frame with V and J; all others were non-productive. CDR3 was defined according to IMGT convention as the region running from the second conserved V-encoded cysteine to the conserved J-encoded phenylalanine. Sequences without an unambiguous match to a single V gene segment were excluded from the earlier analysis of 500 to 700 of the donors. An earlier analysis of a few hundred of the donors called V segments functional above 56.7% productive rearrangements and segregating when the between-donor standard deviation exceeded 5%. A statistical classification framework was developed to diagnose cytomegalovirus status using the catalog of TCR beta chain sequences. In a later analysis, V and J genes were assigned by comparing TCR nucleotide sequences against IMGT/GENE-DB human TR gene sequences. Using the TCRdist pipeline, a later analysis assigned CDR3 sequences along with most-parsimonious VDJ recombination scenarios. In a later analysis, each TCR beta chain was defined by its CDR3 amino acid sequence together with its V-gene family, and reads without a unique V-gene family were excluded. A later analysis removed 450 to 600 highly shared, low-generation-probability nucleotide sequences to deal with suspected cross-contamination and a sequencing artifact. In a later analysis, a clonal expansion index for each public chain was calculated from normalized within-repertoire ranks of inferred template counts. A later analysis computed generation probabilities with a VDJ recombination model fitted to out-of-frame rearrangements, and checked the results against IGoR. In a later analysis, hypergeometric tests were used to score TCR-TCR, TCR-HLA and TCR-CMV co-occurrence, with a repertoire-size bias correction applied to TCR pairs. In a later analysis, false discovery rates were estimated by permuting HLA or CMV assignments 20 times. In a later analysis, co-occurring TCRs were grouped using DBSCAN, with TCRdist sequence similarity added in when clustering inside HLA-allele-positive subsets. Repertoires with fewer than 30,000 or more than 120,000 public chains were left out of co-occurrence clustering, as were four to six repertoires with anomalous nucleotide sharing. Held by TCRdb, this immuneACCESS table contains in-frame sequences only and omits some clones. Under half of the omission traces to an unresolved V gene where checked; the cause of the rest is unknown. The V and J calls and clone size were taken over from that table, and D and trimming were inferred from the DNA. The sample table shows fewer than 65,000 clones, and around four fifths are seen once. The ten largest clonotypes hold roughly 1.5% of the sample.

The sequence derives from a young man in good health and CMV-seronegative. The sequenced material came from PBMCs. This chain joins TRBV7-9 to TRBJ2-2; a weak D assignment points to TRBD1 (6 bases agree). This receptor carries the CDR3 CASSTQGAPGELFF. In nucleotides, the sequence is TGTGCCAGCAGCACACAGGGAGCCCCCGGGGAGCTGTTTTTT.